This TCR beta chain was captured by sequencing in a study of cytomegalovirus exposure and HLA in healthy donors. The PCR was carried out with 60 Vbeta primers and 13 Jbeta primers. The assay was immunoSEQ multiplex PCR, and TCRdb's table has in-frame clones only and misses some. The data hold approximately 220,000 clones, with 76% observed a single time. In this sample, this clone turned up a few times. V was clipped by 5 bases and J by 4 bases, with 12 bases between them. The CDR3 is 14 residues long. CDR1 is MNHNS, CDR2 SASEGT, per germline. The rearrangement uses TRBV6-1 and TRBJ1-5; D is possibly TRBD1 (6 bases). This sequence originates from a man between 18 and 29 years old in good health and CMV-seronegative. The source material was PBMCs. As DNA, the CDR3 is TGTGCCAGCAGTCTACTTACAGGGAATCAGCCCCAGCATTTT. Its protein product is CASSLLTGNQPQHF.